These 29 T cell receptor beta chains were sequenced from one sample in a study of beta chain features in type 1 diabetes (dated by TCRdb to 2016 to 2019). Their antigens are not known. Library prep was done by the immunoSEQ multiplex PCR assay. The entire amount of isolated RNA was reverse transcribed using the High Capacity cDNA Reverse Transcription Kit, so the sequenced TCRB transcripts were expressed ones. Held by TCRdb, this immuneACCESS table contains in-frame sequences only and omits some clones. Under half of the omission traces to an unresolved V gene where checked; the cause of the rest is unknown. The sample records 300,000 or so clones, approximately 13% of which are singletons. Of the sample, about 0.016% falls within the top ten clones. On the study overall, not on this receptor specifically: Type 1 diabetes patients showed a moderate but significant shortening of TCRB CDR3 length in all four CD4+ subsets.

Sequencing was performed on naive CD4+ T cells from blood. The cell subset or site label, read with the paper, signifies: true naive CD4+ T cells. The origin of the receptors is a woman between 18 and 30 years old with type 1 diabetes.

V usage is TRBV10-3 and J usage is TRBJ1-2, with 8 nucleotides matching TRBD1. Germline loops: CDR1 ENHRY, CDR2 SYGVKD. This CDR3 is built from 14 residues. V lost 7 bases to trimming and J lost 5 bases; unmatched junction nucleotides: 9. The CDR3, as DNA: TGTGCCATCATGAACGGACAGGGTGTTTATGGCTACACCTTC. Translation: CAIMNGQGVYGYTF.

There are a few counts of this clone. The chain uses TRBV9 and TRBJ2-7, with a possible D match to TRBD2 (5 bases). CDR1 and CDR2 from the germline V gene are SGDLS and YYNGEE. There are 14 residues in the CDR3. Deletions cut 1 base from V and 0 bases from J, with 8 bases between. The CDR3 here is CASSVTTSSYEQYF. The CDR3 DNA is TGTGCCAGCAGCGTAACTACTAGCTCCTACGAGCAGTACTTC.

The gene calls are TRBV7-3 and TRBJ2-2; 7 nucleotides agree with TRBD1. The CDR3 has 16 amino acids. V gave up 5 bases and J gave up 0 bases; unmatched junction bases: 6. Germline V CDR1 and CDR2: SGHTA, FQGTGA. Written as DNA, the CDR3 is TGTGCCAGCAGCCCGACAGGGACCGCGAACACCGGGGAGCTGTTTTTT. Translating it yields CASSPTGTANTGELFF.

This clone was observed a few times. The genes are TRBV28 and TRBJ2-5; tentative D call: TRBD2 (5 bases). The CDR3 runs to 15 residues. V lost 2 bases, J lost 3 bases, and 13 bases lay in between. Germline loops: CDR1 MDHEN, CDR2 SYDVKM. The CDR3 spells CASSLPSLGEETQYF. CDR3 nucleotides: TGTGCCAGCAGTTTACCTAGCCTAGGTGAAGAGACCCAGTACTTC.

This clone showed up just a few times. This chain uses TRBV7-2 with TRBJ2-5; D is unresolved. This CDR3 has 13 residues. Trimming shortened V by 1 base and J by 2 bases, and 5 bases separated the two germline ends. CDR1 SGHTA and CDR2 FQGNSA come from the germline V gene. The CDR3 nucleotides read TGTGCCAGCAGCTTAGAACAGCAAGAGACCCAGTACTTC. Its translation is CASSLEQQETQYF.

The chain links TRBV15 to TRBJ2-7; D is unresolved. The germline V gene encodes CDR1 LNHNV and CDR2 YYDKDF (reference sequence). V shed 1 base and J shed 3 bases, with 10 bases lying between them. The CDR3 contains 14 residues. The CDR3 DNA reads as TGTGCCACCAGCAGAGGACAAATCAGCTACGAGCAGTACTTC. Its translation is CATSRGQISYEQYF.

This clone occurred a few times. This chain connects TRBV12-5 to TRBJ2-2; D possibly corresponds to TRBD1 (6 bases). The V and J ends lost 6 bases and 4 bases respectively, with 15 bases between them. CDR1 is LGHNT, CDR2 FRNRAP, per germline. The CDR3 totals 15 residues. CDR3 sequence (DNA): TGTGCTAGTGGGATCCCGGGACACTTCACCGGGGAGCTGTTTTTT. This gives the protein CASGIPGHFTGELFF. Full variable domain (rest looked up from reference TRBV12-5 and TRBJ2-2): DARVTQTPRHKVTEMGQEVTMRCQPILGHNTVFWYRQTMMQGLELLAYFRNRAPLDDSGMPKDRFSAEMPDATLATLKIQPSEPRDSAVYFCASGIPGHFTGELFFGEGSRLTVL.

This chain joins TRBV2 and TRBJ2-7; D call uncertain. This CDR3 is 13 amino acids long. The germline V and J ends were trimmed by 7 bases and 0 bases, with 10 bases remaining between them. Per the germline V gene, CDR1 is SNHLY and CDR2 is FYNNEI. CDR3 bases: TGTGCCAGCATGTTAGCTTACTCCTACGAGCAGTACTTC. Encoded protein: CASMLAYSYEQYF. The variable domain in full, completed from reference TRBV2 and TRBJ2-7, reads EPEVTQTPSHQVTQMGQEVILRCVPISNHLYFYWYRQILGQKVEFLVSFYNNEISEKSEIFDDQFSVERPDGSNFTLKIRSTKLEDSAMYFCASMLAYSYEQYFGPGTRLTVT.

This clone was counted only a few times. The genes are TRBV5-1 and TRBJ2-4; TRBD2 matches 7 bases. The ends lost 1 base at V and 0 bases at J; junction bases unmatched: 4. This CDR3 is built from 16 residues. Germline loops: CDR1 SGHRS, CDR2 YFSETQ. The CDR3 region is CASSLSSGLAKNIQYF. The CDR3 DNA sequence: TGCGCCAGCAGCTTGTCTAGCGGTCTAGCCAAAAACATTCAGTACTTC.

The sample holds a few counts of this clone. The chain employs TRBV30 and TRBJ2-1; a possible D gene is TRBD2 (7 bases). The CDR3 has 15 amino acids. V was trimmed by 4 bases and J by 5 bases, leaving 18 bases between them. The germline gives CDR1 GTSNPN, CDR2 SVGIG (reference sequence). This CDR3 reads CAWIRGASGDNEQFF. The CDR3 nucleotides read TGTGCCTGGATTCGGGGGGCTAGCGGAGACAATGAGCAGTTCTTC.

The chain recombines TRBV5-1 with TRBJ2-3; D ambiguous. Germline loops: CDR1 SGHRS, CDR2 YFSETQ. The CDR3 consists of 12 residues. V gave up 4 bases and J gave up 5 bases, with 8 bases separating them. In DNA form, the CDR3 reads TGCGCCAGCAGCCACACCCAAGATACGCAGTATTTT. Translating gives CASSHTQDTQYF.

This clone was seen a handful of times. This sequence joins TRBV18 and TRBJ2-7; 16 nucleotides agree with TRBD2. Germline V gene data show CDR1 as KGHSH and CDR2 as LQKENI. The CDR3 sequence is 18 residues long. The V segment lost 0 bases and the J segment 5 bases; nucleotides outside the gene matches: 7. The CDR3 DNA reads as TGTGCCAGCTCACCACCGGGACTAGCGGGAGGGTTGAGTAACGAGCAGTACTTC. This encodes CASSPPGLAGGLSNEQYF.

The chain employs TRBV19 and TRBJ2-4; 13 bases are a match to TRBD2. The J segment lost 8 bases and the V segment lost 7 bases, leaving 17 bases of the junction unmatched. The CDR3 covers 18 residues. Germline V CDR1 and CDR2: LNHDA, SQIVND (reference sequence). The CDR3 loop reads CASTSYSAGTSGVDIQYF. In DNA, the CDR3 is TGTGCCAGTACCTCATATAGTGCCGGGACTAGCGGGGTTGACATTCAGTACTTC.

This chain uses TRBV6-6 with TRBJ2-3, with TRBD1 matching 9 bases. Trimming took 5 bases from V and 8 from J; bases not matched to a gene: 8. The CDR3 is made up of 14 amino acids. Germline CDR1 reads MNHNY; CDR2 reads SVGAGI (reference sequence). The DNA for the CDR3 is TGTGCCAGCAGTCCCCCCCCGACAGGGGGTACGCAGTATTTT. It encodes CASSPPPTGGTQYF.

The genes are TRBV28 and TRBJ1-2; no firm D call. CDR3 length: 12 amino acids. V was pared by 6 bases and J by 5 bases, with 10 bases between. Germline V gene sequence: CDR1 MDHEN, CDR2 SYDVKM. In DNA form, the CDR3 reads TGTGCCAGCAGCCAGGATGATTATGGCTACACCTTC. Amino acid sequence: CASSQDDYGYTF.

This clone was picked up a small number of times. The rearrangement joins TRBV7-8 to TRBJ1-2; 9 bases are shared with TRBD1. The CDR3 spans 16 residues. V was pared by 1 base and J by 4 bases, with 7 bases of the junction left unmatched. CDR1 and CDR2 from the germline V gene are SGHVS and FQNEAQ. CDR3: CASSLEGTGRTYGYTF. The CDR3 DNA is TGTGCCAGCAGCTTAGAAGGGACAGGGAGGACCTATGGCTACACCTTC.

This clone has a handful of counts. This chain joins TRBV7-2 and TRBJ2-7; 7 positions agree with TRBD2. The CDR3 contains 16 residues. From germline, CDR1 is SGHTA and CDR2 FQGNSA. The trim removed 3 bases at V and 2 bases at J, leaving 10 bases unmatched. The DNA for the CDR3 is TGTGCCAGCAGCTTGTCAAGGGGAGGGCCCCCCTACGAGCAGTACTTC. Its translation is CASSLSRGGPPYEQYF.

This rearrangement joins TRBV28 to TRBJ2-1; D gene unclear. V lost 2 bases and J 7 bases, leaving 6 bases between the germline ends. The germline CDR1 and CDR2 sequences are MDHEN and SYDVKM. This CDR3 spans 12 amino acids. The CDR3 DNA sequence: TGTGCCAGCAGTTTAGTAGAAAATGAGCAGTTCTTC. This codes for CASSLVENEQFF.

The J gene is TRBJ2-7, the V gene TRBV5-1; TRBD2 agrees at 12 bases. Unmatched junction bases numbered 8, after V lost 0 bases and J lost 4 bases. There are 17 residues in the CDR3. CDR1 is SGHRS and CDR2 is YFSETQ in the germline V gene. For the CDR3, the DNA is TGCGCCAGCAGCTTGGCGGCTAGCGGGAGGGCCCTTTACGAGCAGTACTTC. Its translation is CASSLAASGRALYEQYF.

The rearrangement joins TRBV5-1 to TRBJ2-7, with 10 bases identical to TRBD2. V was clipped by 3 bases and J by 2 bases; unmatched bases: 8. The CDR3 is made up of 16 amino acids. Germline CDR1 and CDR2: SGHRS and YFSETQ. For the CDR3, the DNA is TGCGCCAGCAGCTCGACCAGGACTAGCGGTCCCTACGAGCAGTACTTC. It encodes CASSSTRTSGPYEQYF.

The rearrangement uses TRBV2 and TRBJ1-5, with TRBD1 as a possible D gene (6 bases). Trimming stripped 3 bases from V and 1 base from J, with 10 bases between. CDR1 and CDR2 from the germline V gene are SNHLY and FYNNEI. The CDR3 is made up of 15 amino acids. The CDR3 region has the DNA TGTGCCAGCAGTGAGCTGGGGGCGAGCAATCAGCCCCAGCATTTT. Its translation is CASSELGASNQPQHF.

V is TRBV7-9 and J is TRBJ1-4; 7 bases match TRBD1. This CDR3 spans 15 amino acids. The germline CDR1 and CDR2 sequences are SEHNR and FQNEAQ (reference sequence). The V and J ends lost 5 bases and 5 bases, in that order; junction bases with no gene match: 8. CDR3 protein: CASSPGGGANEKLFF. CDR3 DNA: TGTGCCAGCAGCCCTGGAGGGGGCGCGAATGAAAAACTGTTTTTT. The whole variable domain, filled in from reference TRBV7-9 and TRBJ1-4, reads DTGVSQNPRHKITKRGQNVTFRCDPISEHNRLYWYRQTLGQGPEFLTYFQNEAQLEKSRLLSDRFSAERPKGSFSTLEIQRTEQGDSAMYLCASSPGGGANEKLFFGSGTQLSVL.

Only a few counts were recorded for this clone. The chain is built from TRBV9 and TRBJ2-7; a weak D match, TRBD2 (6 bases). This CDR3 region has 13 residues. V lost 0 bases to trimming and J lost 7 bases, with 11 bases between them. From germline, CDR1 is SGDLS and CDR2 YYNGEE. DNA of the CDR3: TGTGCCAGCAGCGTAGGGAGGGCGGAGGAGCAGTACTTC. Amino acids: CASSVGRAEEQYF.

This clone turned up a few times. This chain joins TRBV19 and TRBJ2-7; TRBD1 matches 7 bases. J lost 2 bases, V lost 6 bases, and 4 bases had no gene match. CDR1 is LNHDA and CDR2 is SQIVND in the germline V gene (reference sequence). This CDR3 is built from 13 residues. CDR3 sequence: CASSEGTAYEQYF. The CDR3, as DNA: TGTGCCAGTAGCGAAGGGACAGCCTACGAGCAGTACTTC. The complete variable domain, with remaining parts taken from reference TRBV19 and TRBJ2-7, reads DGGITQSPKYLFRKEGQNVTLSCEQNLNHDAMYWYRQDPGQGLRLIYYSQIVNDFQKGDIAEGYSVSREKKESFPLTVTSAQKNPTAFYLCASSEGTAYEQYFGPGTRLTVT.

The chain uses TRBV7-3 and TRBJ2-7; the match to TRBD2 covers 8 bases. The trim removed 5 bases at V and 5 bases at J, leaving 8 bases unmatched. Looked up from germline, CDR1 is SGHTA and CDR2 is FQGTGA. This CDR3 is 14 amino acids long. CDR3 sequence reads: CASSPRGSGNEQYF. The CDR3 coding sequence is TGTGCCAGCAGCCCGCGGGGTAGCGGGAACGAGCAGTACTTC.

The chain is built from TRBV9 and TRBJ2-3; 9 bases fit TRBD2. CDR3 size: 16 residues. The trim removed 0 bases at V and 5 bases at J, leaving 7 bases unmatched. The V gene's germline CDR1 is SGDLS and CDR2 YYNGEE. The CDR3 coding sequence is TGTGCCAGCAGCGTAGCGCGCGGGAGGGCGGTAGATACGCAGTATTTT. The encoded protein is CASSVARGRAVDTQYF. The full variable domain, completed using reference TRBV9 and TRBJ2-3, is DSGVTQTPKHLITATGQRVTLRCSPRSGDLSVYWYQQSLDQGLQFLIQYYNGEERAKGNILERFSAQQFPDLHSELNLSSLELGDSALYFCASSVARGRAVDTQYFGPGTRLTVL.

This clone was observed a few times. The chain combines TRBV7-9 with TRBJ2-1; 8 nucleotides line up with TRBD1. CDR1 SEHNR and CDR2 FQNEAQ come from the germline V gene (reference sequence). Trimming cost V 4 bases and J 7 bases; bases outside gene matches: 9. This CDR3 comprises 15 residues. The DNA for the CDR3 is TGTGCCAGCAGCTCGGACAGGGCATTTGGGAATGAGCAGTTCTTC. This gives the protein CASSSDRAFGNEQFF. Filled out from reference TRBV7-9 and TRBJ2-1, the complete variable domain reads DTGVSQNPRHKITKRGQNVTFRCDPISEHNRLYWYRQTLGQGPEFLTYFQNEAQLEKSRLLSDRFSAERPKGSFSTLEIQRTEQGDSAMYLCASSSDRAFGNEQFFGPGTRLTVL.

The chain has TRBV18 and TRBJ2-5; D remains ambiguous. The J call may be in error: the DNA end matches TRBJ2-7 better. This CDR3 has 15 amino acids. From germline, CDR1 is KGHSH and CDR2 LQKENI. The CDR3 region has the DNA TGTGCCAGCTCACCAAGCGAGGTTCCCCCCTACGAGCAGTACTTC. Its translation: CASSPSEVPPYEQYF.

A few counts support this clone. The chain recombines TRBV5-4 with TRBJ1-2; D is unclear. Germline CDR1 and CDR2: SGHNT and YYREEE (reference sequence). Trimming pared 4 bases from V and 2 bases from J, leaving 12 bases between. The length of the CDR3 is 14 residues. CDR3 sequence: CASSRQGLNYGYTF. DNA for the CDR3: TGTGCCAGCAGCCGACAAGGACTAAACTATGGCTACACCTTC. The variable domain in full, completed from reference TRBV5-4 and TRBJ1-2, reads ETGVTQSPTHLIKTRGQQVTLRCSSQSGHNTVSWYQQALGQGPQFIFQYYREEENGRGNFPPRFSGLQFPNYSSELNVNALELDDSALYLCASSRQGLNYGYTFGSGTRLTVV.